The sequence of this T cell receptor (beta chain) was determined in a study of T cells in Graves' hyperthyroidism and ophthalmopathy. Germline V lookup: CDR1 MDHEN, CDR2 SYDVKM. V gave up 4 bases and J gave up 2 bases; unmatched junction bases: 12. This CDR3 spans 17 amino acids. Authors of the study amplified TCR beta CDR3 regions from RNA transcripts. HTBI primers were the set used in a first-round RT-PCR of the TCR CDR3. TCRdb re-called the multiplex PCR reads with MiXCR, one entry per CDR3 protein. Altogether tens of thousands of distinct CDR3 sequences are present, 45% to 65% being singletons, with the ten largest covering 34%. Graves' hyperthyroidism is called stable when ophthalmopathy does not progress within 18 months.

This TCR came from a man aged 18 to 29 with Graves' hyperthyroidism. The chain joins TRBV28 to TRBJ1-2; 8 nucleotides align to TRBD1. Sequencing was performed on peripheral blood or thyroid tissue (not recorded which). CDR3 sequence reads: CASSSERTDRANYGYTF. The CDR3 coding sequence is TGTGCCAGCAGTTCCGAGAGAACGGACAGGGCAAACTATGGCTACACCTTC.